What follows are 25 T cell receptor beta chains derived from one specimen sequenced in a study of cytotoxic CD8 clonotypes in ibrutinib-treated CLL. The repertoire was sequenced with immunoSEQ multiplex PCR; TCRdb's copy has only in-frame clones and lacks some. The sample lists roughly 150,000 clones; 76% were seen once. This sample comprised PBMCs, obtained after 24 months of ibrutinib treatment. All receptors derive from a human donor with chronic lymphocytic leukemia.

The rearrangement links TRBV15 to TRBJ1-3; possible D gene TRBD1, 5 bases. This CDR3 region has 14 residues. CDR1 and CDR2 (germline): LNHNV, YYDKDF (reference sequence). V shed 5 bases and J shed 1 base, with 9 bases lying between them. For the CDR3, the DNA is TGTGCCACCAGCGGGGCAGGGTCTGGAAACACCATATATTTT. Residues: CATSGAGSGNTIYF.

The chain joins TRBV29-1 to TRBJ2-1, with 8 bases that match TRBD2. V shed 7 bases and J 8 bases; nucleotides not matched to a gene: 16. Per the germline V gene, CDR1 is SQVTM and CDR2 is ANQGSEA. This CDR3 has 15 amino acids. The CDR3 sequence: CSAGRAGGPFDEQFF. CDR3 sequence (DNA): TGCAGCGCCGGACGGGCGGGGGGACCCTTTGATGAGCAGTTCTTC.

This chain connects TRBV6-4 to TRBJ2-6; no definite D call. The CDR3 spans 16 residues. Trimming cost V 3 bases and J 0 bases, with 9 bases left between them. Germline CDR1 and CDR2: MRHNA and SNTAGT. The CDR3: CASSEGRASGANVLTF. In DNA form, the CDR3 reads TGTGCCAGCAGTGAAGGCAGAGCCTCTGGGGCCAACGTCCTGACTTTC.

A single count supports this clone. This chain connects TRBV27 to TRBJ2-1, with D perhaps matching TRBD2 (5 bases). V lost 4 bases and J 10 bases, leaving 14 bases between the germline ends. Per germline, CDR1 MNHEY and CDR2 SMNVEV (reference sequence). The CDR3 length is 13 residues. The CDR3 DNA reads as TGTGCCAGCAGTTCCCAACTGCGCGGGGAGCAGTTCTTC. Encoded protein: CASSSQLRGEQFF.

The gene calls are TRBV2 and TRBJ2-2; D gene unclear. V was pared by 6 bases and J by 6 bases, with 14 bases between. The CDR3 runs 14 residues. Germline CDR1 is SNHLY and CDR2 is FYNNEI. The CDR3 nucleotides are TGTGCCAGCAGCCCGGACGGACGATCCGGGGAGCTGTTTTTT. Translating it yields CASSPDGRSGELFF.

The chain links TRBV10-3 to TRBJ2-1; perhaps TRBD2 as D (5 bases). With 5 bases removed from V and 5 bases from J, the gap between germline ends came to 16 bases. The germline V gene encodes CDR1 ENHRY and CDR2 SYGVKD. This CDR3 has 15 residues. The CDR3 loop is CAISPHTGEHNEQFF. DNA of the CDR3: TGTGCCATCAGTCCTCATACCGGGGAACACAATGAGCAGTTCTTC.

The chain carries TRBV13 and TRBJ2-4; either TRBD1 or TRBD2 may fit D (5 bases each). The V gene lost 5 bases and the J gene lost 1 base, with 12 bases spanning the gap. The CDR3 is made up of 15 amino acids. The germline CDR1 and CDR2 sequences are PRHDT and FYEKMQ (reference sequence). CDR3 region: CASSHAWGAKNIQYF. DNA of the CDR3: TGTGCCAGCAGCCACGCCTGGGGGGCCAAAAACATTCAGTACTTC.

This chain connects TRBV6-5 to TRBJ1-1; a possible D gene is TRBD1 (5 bases). Trimming left V 8 bases short and J 0 bases short, with 13 bases between. Germline-derived CDR1 and CDR2 are MNHEY and SVGAGI. The CDR3 contains 14 residues. CDR3 DNA sequence: TGTGCCAGCCAGGGCCCGGGGTTGAACACTGAAGCTTTCTTT. Translation: CASQGPGLNTEAFF.

The gene calls are TRBV7-2 and TRBJ1-5, with D unresolved. The CDR3 is 12 residues long. Germline CDR1 reads SGHTA; CDR2 reads FQGNSA. V gave up 4 bases and J gave up 9 bases, with 10 bases separating them. The CDR3, as DNA: TGTGCCAGCAGCTCCGACGTGGGGCCCCAGCATTTT. Translated, it gives CASSSDVGPQHF.

This clone was seen just once. V usage is TRBV28 and J usage is TRBJ1-2, with D possibly matching TRBD1 (6 bases). The length of the CDR3 is 13 residues. Trimming stripped 2 bases from V and 7 bases from J, with 11 bases between. In germline, CDR1 is MDHEN, CDR2 SYDVKM. The CDR3 DNA follows: TGTGCCAGCAGTTTAGGGGGGGCGCGTGGCTACACCTTC. Its protein is CASSLGGARGYTF.

This clone was counted ten times or more. The rearrangement joins TRBV18 to TRBJ1-1; 11 positions agree with TRBD1. This CDR3 region has 16 residues. Germline V gene lookup returns CDR1 KGHSH and CDR2 LQKENI. With 3 bases clipped from V and 4 bases from J, the junction kept 7 bases outside the gene matches. DNA of the CDR3: TGTGCCAGCTCACCCCGGACAGGGGGCGAGAGCACTGAAGCTTTCTTT. It encodes CASSPRTGGESTEAFF.

This chain uses TRBV7-2 with TRBJ1-2; no clear D. The CDR3 totals 13 residues. Germline lookup yields CDR1 SGHTA and CDR2 FQGNSA. V lost 5 bases and J lost 4, with 11 bases in between. The CDR3 nucleotides read TGTGCCAGCAGCCCCCTGGTCGGCTATGGCTACACCTTC. As protein: CASSPLVGYGYTF.

The gene calls are TRBV6-5 and TRBJ1-1; D may be TRBD1 (6 bases). Germline V gene lookup returns CDR1 MNHEY and CDR2 SVGAGI. The V gene lost 2 bases and the J gene lost 0 bases, with 13 bases spanning the gap. The CDR3 covers 16 residues. In nucleotides, the CDR3 is TGTGCCAGCAGTTACGGGGGGGGCAACATGAACACTGAAGCTTTCTTT. It is translated as CASSYGGGNMNTEAFF.

This clone was detected ten times or more. The chain recombines TRBV5-1 with TRBJ2-7, with a weak D call TRBD1 (6 bases). The CDR3 totals 13 residues. Germline loops: CDR1 SGHRS, CDR2 YFSETQ. V gave up 0 bases and J gave up 7 bases, with 11 bases separating them. CDR3 sequence (DNA): TGCGCCAGCAGCTTGGGGGGGCCGGGGGAGCAGTACTTC. Its protein is CASSLGGPGEQYF.

The DNA of the CDR3 is TGTGCCATCACCCCGACCAACACAGATACGCAGTATTTT. Translating it yields CAITPTNTDTQYF. The chain employs TRBV10-3 and TRBJ2-3; D is uncertain. Germline V gives CDR1 ENHRY, CDR2 SYGVKD. The V end lost 7 bases, the J end lost 2 bases, and 10 bases lay between the germline ends. CDR3 size: 13 residues.

The rearrangement links TRBV9 to TRBJ2-7; possibly TRBD1 or TRBD2 for D (5 bases each). This CDR3 is 16 amino acids long. Germline lookup yields CDR1 SGDLS and CDR2 YYNGEE. V was trimmed by 2 bases and J by 4 bases, leaving 19 bases between them. The CDR3 coding sequence is TGTGCCAGCAGCGTTGGGGGACCGCCTGAACCTTACGAGCAGTACTTC. Translating gives CASSVGGPPEPYEQYF.

The V call is TRBV7-2, the J call TRBJ2-5; D call uncertain. Germline loops: CDR1 SGHTA, CDR2 FQGNSA. V lost 5 bases, J lost 4 bases, and 11 bases lay in between. The CDR3 is 13 residues long. The CDR3 sequence: CASSPGPGETQYF. The DNA of the CDR3 is TGTGCCAGCAGCCCCGGCCCCGGAGAGACCCAGTACTTC.

This clone was observed once. At one of its ends the junction is not consistent with the germline gene, which may arise from a read error. V usage is TRBV7-7 and J usage is TRBJ2-6, with a possible D match to TRBD1 (5 bases). The CDR3 is 14 residues long. Per the germline V gene, CDR1 is SSHAT and CDR2 is FNYEAQ (reference sequence). CDR3 residues: CASSQGSGANVLTF. CDR3 DNA sequence: TGTGCTAGCAGCCAGGGTTCTGGGGCCAACGTCCTGACTTTC.

This clone appeared a single time. The genes are TRBV28 and TRBJ2-7, with a tentative D call TRBD2 (6 bases). CDR1 is MDHEN, CDR2 SYDVKM, per germline. V gave up 7 bases and J gave up 4 bases, with 20 bases separating them. This CDR3 has 15 residues. In DNA form, the CDR3 reads TGTGCCAGCACCTCCGGGGGAAGGGTTATGTACGAGCAGTACTTC. Encoded protein: CASTSGGRVMYEQYF.

The V and J genes are TRBV29-1 and TRBJ2-1; perhaps TRBD2 as D (5 bases). Between the trimmed V and J ends, which lost 6 bases and 3 bases, there was a span of 15 bases. This CDR3 has 14 residues. The germline V gene encodes CDR1 SQVTM and CDR2 ANQGSEA. The CDR3, as DNA: TGCAGCGTGGTAGCGCCCGGTGGCTACAATGAGCAGTTCTTC. Protein: CSVVAPGGYNEQFF.

This clone has just one count. V and J are TRBV30 and TRBJ1-3, with a weak D call TRBD1 (5 bases). The CDR3 totals 13 residues. The germline V gene encodes CDR1 GTSNPN and CDR2 SVGIG (reference sequence). The V end lost 6 bases, the J end lost 2 bases, and 11 bases lay between the germline ends. CDR3 bases: TGTGCCTGCCCGCGGGGGGCTGGAAACACCATATATTTT. The encoded protein is CACPRGAGNTIYF.

The rearrangement joins TRBV7-2 to TRBJ1-4; D remains ambiguous. Trimming took off 2 bases at V and 0 bases at J, with 4 bases between the two ends. This CDR3 spans 14 amino acids. Looked up from germline, CDR1 is SGHTA and CDR2 is FQGNSA. CDR3 nucleotides: TGTGCCAGCAGCTTAAGTGCAACTAATGAAAAACTGTTTTTT. This translates into CASSLSATNEKLFF.

This rearrangement joins TRBV28 to TRBJ1-6; D might be TRBD1 (5 bases). Trimming removed 6 bases from V and 5 bases from J, with 17 bases in between. The CDR3 has 16 residues. Germline assignment: CDR1 MDHEN and CDR2 SYDVKM. CDR3 in DNA: TGTGCCAGCAGATACTCCGGCGGGGACGATAATTCACCCCTCCACTTT. It codes for CASRYSGGDDNSPLHF. Looking up the rest from reference TRBV28 and TRBJ1-6 gives the full variable domain: DVKVTQSSRYLVKRTGEKVFLECVQDMDHENMFWYRQDPGLGLRLIYFSYDVKMKEKGDIPEGYSVSREKKERFSLILESASTNQTSMYLCASRYSGGDDNSPLHFGNGTRLTVT.

This clone was detected only a few times. J is TRBJ1-5 and V is TRBV28; possibly TRBD1 for D (6 bases). Germline CDR1 MDHEN, CDR2 SYDVKM. The CDR3 covers 14 residues. The V end was cut by 6 bases, the J end by 3 bases, with 12 bases between. CDR3 DNA sequence: TGTGCCAGCAGACCTCGACAGGACAATCAGCCCCAGCATTTT. This sequence encodes CASRPRQDNQPQHF.

V gene TRBV14 combines with J gene TRBJ1-3, with 7 bases identical to TRBD1. The V gene's germline CDR1 is SGHDN and CDR2 FVKESK. J gave up 1 base and V 4 bases, and 7 bases lay outside the gene matches. The CDR3 contains 16 residues. The DNA for the CDR3 is TGTGCCAGCAGCCGCAGGGGGTTTGGGTCTGGAAACACCATATATTTT. Residues: CASSRRGFGSGNTIYF.